This T cell receptor (beta chain) was sequenced in a study of T cells in Graves' hyperthyroidism and ophthalmopathy. RNA transcripts gave rise to amplified TCR beta CDR3 regions. Initially, a first-round RT-PCR of the TCR CDR3 employed the HTBI primer set. TCRdb passed the multiplex PCR reads through MiXCR, listing each CDR3 protein once. The sample holds roughly 700,000 distinct CDR3 sequences, 14% seen once. Hyperthyroidism of Graves' type that showed no ophthalmopathy progression within 18 months was stable. Exclusion criteria comprised uncontrolled infection, other autoimmune disease, pregnancy or lactation. The V end lost 10 bases, the J end lost 4 bases, and 16 bases lay between the germline ends. The length of the CDR3 is 14 residues.

The chain employs TRBV12-3 or TRBV12-4 and TRBJ2-2; possible D gene TRBD2, 6 bases. Sequencing was performed on blood. The sequence was obtained from a woman younger than 30 with Graves' hyperthyroidism. The CDR3 region has the DNA TGTGCCAACAACGCCGCGGGACCCACCGGGGAGCTGTTTTTT. Encoded protein: CANNAAGPTGELFF.